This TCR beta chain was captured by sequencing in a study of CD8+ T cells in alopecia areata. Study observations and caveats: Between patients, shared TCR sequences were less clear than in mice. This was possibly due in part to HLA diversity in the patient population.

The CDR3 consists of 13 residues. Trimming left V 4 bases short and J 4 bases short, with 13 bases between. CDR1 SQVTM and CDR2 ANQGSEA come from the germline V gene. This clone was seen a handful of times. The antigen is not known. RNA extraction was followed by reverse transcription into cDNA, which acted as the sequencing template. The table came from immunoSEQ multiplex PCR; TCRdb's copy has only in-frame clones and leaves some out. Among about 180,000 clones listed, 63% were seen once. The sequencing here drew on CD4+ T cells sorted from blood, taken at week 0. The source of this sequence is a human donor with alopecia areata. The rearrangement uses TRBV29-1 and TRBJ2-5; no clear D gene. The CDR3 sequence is CSVGTVIGETQYF. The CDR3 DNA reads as TGCAGCGTTGGGACCGTAATTGGAGAGACCCAGTACTTC.